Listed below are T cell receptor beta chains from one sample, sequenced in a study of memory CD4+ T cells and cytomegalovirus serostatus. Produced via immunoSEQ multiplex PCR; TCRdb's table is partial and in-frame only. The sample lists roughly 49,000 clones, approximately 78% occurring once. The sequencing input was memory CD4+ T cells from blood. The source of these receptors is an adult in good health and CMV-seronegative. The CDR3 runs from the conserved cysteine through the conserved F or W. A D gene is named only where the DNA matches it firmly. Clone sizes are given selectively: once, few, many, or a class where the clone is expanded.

CDR3: CASNGAENSPLHF
DNA: TGTGCCAGCAACGGAGCTGAAAATTCACCCCTCCACTTT
J: TRBJ1-6
size: NA
D: NA
V: TRBV2

CDR3: CASSSEGSTDTQYF
DNA: TGTGCCAGCAGCTCGGAGGGGAGCACAGATACGCAGTATTTT
J: TRBJ2-3
size: NA
D: NA
V: TRBV5-4

CDR3: CASSLGQGTFNEQYF
DNA: TGTGCCAGCAGCTTAGGACAGGGGACCTTCAACGAGCAGTACTTC
J: TRBJ2-7
size: NA
D: TRBD1
V: TRBV7-7

CDR3: CASSERDRGWREQYF
DNA: TGTGCCAGCAGTGAGAGGGACAGGGGTTGGCGGGAGCAGTACTTC
J: TRBJ2-7
size: few
D: TRBD1
V: TRBV2

CDR3: CASSSTSGGYNYEQYF
DNA: TGTGCCAGCAGTTCTACTAGCGGGGGGTACAACTACGAGCAGTACTTC
J: TRBJ2-7
size: NA
D: TRBD2
V: TRBV6-5

CDR3: CASSTASGRNTGELFF
DNA: TGTGCCAGCAGTACAGCCAGCGGGAGGAACACCGGGGAGCTGTTTTTT
J: TRBJ2-2
size: NA
D: TRBD2
V: TRBV7-3

CDR3: CASSLSPRFNSGNTIYF
DNA: TGTGCCAGCAGCTTAAGTCCTCGGTTCAACTCTGGAAACACCATATATTTT
J: TRBJ1-3
size: few
D: NA
V: TRBV13

CDR3: CATSTGDRDLETQYF
DNA: TGTGCCACCAGCACCGGGGACAGGGATTTGGAGACCCAGTACTTC
J: TRBJ2-5
size: NA
D: TRBD1
V: TRBV15

CDR3: CASRTPGQEYF
DNA: TGTGCCAGCAGAACCCCGGGACAGGAGTACTTC
J: TRBJ2-7
size: NA
D: TRBD1
V: TRBV6-5

CDR3: CASSEEDRRGEDPVYNEQFF
DNA: TGTGCCAGCAGCGAGGAGGACAGGAGGGGTGAGGACCCCGTATACAATGAGCAGTTCTTC
J: TRBJ2-1
size: few
D: NA
V: TRBV9